A single sample is the source of the 16 T cell receptor beta chains below, sequenced in a study of OX40 agonist ivuxolimab in advanced cancers. Generated by immunoSEQ multiplex PCR, the TCRdb table keeps only in-frame clones and is missing some. The profile shows roughly 72,000 clones, 81% of them singletons. The source was CD4+ or CD8+ T cells sorted from blood, collected in a trial of the OX40 agonist ivuxolimab. The receptors shown here come from an adult with an advanced solid tumor such as melanoma, head and neck, liver or kidney cancer.

This clone was recorded only once. The chain carries TRBV30 and TRBJ1-3, with D perhaps matching TRBD1 (6 bases). The CDR3 has 14 amino acids. Germline assignment: CDR1 GTSNPN and CDR2 SVGIG (reference sequence). Trimming removed 3 bases from V and 1 base from J, with 10 bases in between. The CDR3 DNA follows: TGTGCCTGGAGCTCGACAGGATCTGGAAACACCATATATTTT. This sequence encodes CAWSSTGSGNTIYF.

This clone was seen only a few times. The chain has TRBV19 and TRBJ1-5; no firm D call. From germline, CDR1 is LNHDA and CDR2 SQIVND (reference sequence). Trimming stripped 1 base from V and 4 bases from J, with 2 bases between. This CDR3 spans 12 amino acids. In DNA, the CDR3 is TGTGCCAGTAGTATAGCGAATCAGCCCCAGCATTTT. This codes for CASSIANQPQHF.

The V gene is TRBV30, the J gene TRBJ2-1, with D possibly TRBD2 on 5 matching bases. V dropped 5 bases and J dropped 1 base, with 6 bases sitting between them. CDR3 length: 12 amino acids. Germline CDR1 reads GTSNPN; CDR2 reads SVGIG (reference sequence). CDR3 sequence: CAWGLSYNEQFF. The CDR3 bases are TGTGCCTGGGGACTTTCCTACAATGAGCAGTTCTTC.

V gene TRBV7-2 combines with J gene TRBJ1-2, with TRBD1 matching 10 bases. V gave up 5 bases and J gave up 4 bases; unmatched junction bases: 4. The CDR3 has 14 residues. From germline, CDR1 is SGHTA and CDR2 FQGNSA. The CDR3 nucleotides are TGTGCCAGCAGCCCAGGGACAGGGGCCTATGGCTACACCTTC. Translated: CASSPGTGAYGYTF.

The chain joins TRBV5-1 to TRBJ2-1, with D possibly TRBD1 on 5 matching bases. Germline V gene lookup returns CDR1 SGHRS and CDR2 YFSETQ. This CDR3 has 15 residues. V dropped 4 bases and J dropped 2 bases, with 13 bases sitting between them. The CDR3 spells CASSGGHTTYNEQFF. CDR3 in DNA: TGCGCCAGCAGCGGTGGACACACCACCTACAATGAGCAGTTCTTC. The entire variable domain, with the rest obtained from reference TRBV5-1 and TRBJ2-1, is as follows: KAGVTQTPRYLIKTRGQQVTLSCSPISGHRSVSWYQQTPGQGLQFLFEYFSETQRNKGNFPGRFSGRQFSNSRSEMNVSTLELGDSALYLCASSGGHTTYNEQFFGPGTRLTVL.

On this clone: One junction end does not reproduce the germline sequence, and a read error may be involved. V gene TRBV7-7 combines with J gene TRBJ2-1, with D tentatively TRBD1 or TRBD2 (5 bases each). CDR3 length equals 15 residues. Per the germline V gene, CDR1 is SSHAT and CDR2 is FNYEAQ (reference sequence). The CDR3 loop reads CASSPAGSGHTEQFF. In DNA form, the CDR3 reads TGTGCTAGCAGCCCTGCCGGCTCGGGGCACACTGAGCAGTTCTTC.

The chain uses TRBV4-1 and TRBJ2-7; D gene ambiguous. Trimming left V 1 base short and J 2 bases short, with 12 bases between. CDR3 length: 15 amino acids. CDR1 MGHRA and CDR2 YSYEKL come from the germline V gene. The CDR3 nucleotides read TGCGCCAGCAGCCAAGTTCAGTCCGGAGCCTACGAGCAGTACTTC. This gives the protein CASSQVQSGAYEQYF.

This clone showed up just once. The chain has TRBV6-1 and TRBJ1-2, with D perhaps matching TRBD1 (5 bases). Trimming took 7 bases from V and 7 from J, leaving 19 bases between them. The germline V gene has CDR1 MNHNS and CDR2 SASEGT. CDR3 length: 14 residues. The CDR3 DNA reads as TGTGCCAGCACCCCGGGACGCGAGGTTGGTGGCTACACCTTC. This gives the protein CASTPGREVGGYTF.

V usage is TRBV4-2 and J usage is TRBJ1-4; the D is unclear. The V end lost 0 bases, the J end lost 8 bases, and 19 bases lay between the germline ends. This CDR3 region has 17 residues. CDR1 and CDR2 from the germline V gene are LGHNA and YNFKEQ. The DNA of the CDR3 is TGTGCCAGCAGCCAAGATTACCTGGCCAGCAACGGAGAAAAACTGTTTTTT. It translates to CASSQDYLASNGEKLFF.

The J gene is TRBJ2-5, the V gene TRBV15, with no clear D. Germline V gene lookup returns CDR1 LNHNV and CDR2 YYDKDF (reference sequence). The CDR3 runs to 13 residues. Deletions cut 0 bases from V and 3 bases from J, with 5 bases between. CDR3 region: CATSRDWEETQYF. The CDR3 DNA follows: TGTGCCACCAGCAGAGATTGGGAAGAGACCCAGTACTTC.

The chain has TRBV7-6 and TRBJ1-5, with D uncertain. CDR1 is SGHVS, CDR2 FNYEAQ, per germline. Trimming cost V 4 bases and J 9 bases, with 19 bases left between them. The CDR3 consists of 15 residues. The CDR3 bases are TGTGCCAGCAGCTCTACGGGCCGTCTAGGATCGCCCCAGCATTTT. Encoded protein: CASSSTGRLGSPQHF.

The gene calls are TRBV4-2 and TRBJ1-3, with D perhaps matching TRBD1 (5 bases). Between the trimmed V and J ends, which lost 0 bases and 2 bases, there was a span of 17 bases. This CDR3 contains 18 residues. CDR1 is LGHNA, CDR2 YNFKEQ, per germline. CDR3 in amino acids: CASSQETQVGGTGNTIYF. The CDR3 DNA sequence: TGTGCCAGCAGCCAAGAGACCCAGGTCGGGGGGACTGGAAACACCATATATTTT.

The chain recombines TRBV7-7 with TRBJ2-5, with TRBD2 identical over 14 bases. Germline CDR1 is SSHAT and CDR2 is FNYEAQ (reference sequence). This CDR3 has 17 amino acids. V lost 5 bases to trimming and J lost 5 bases; unmatched junction nucleotides: 10. Written as DNA, the CDR3 is TGTGCCAGCAGCCTCAGACTAGCGGGAGGGCCCTCTGAGACCCAGTACTTC. The encoded protein is CASSLRLAGGPSETQYF. Full variable domain (outside the CDR3, taken from reference TRBV7-7 and TRBJ2-5): GAGVSQSPRYKVTKRGQDVTLRCDPISSHATLYWYQQALGQGPEFLTYFNYEAQPDKSGLPSDRFSAERPEGSISTLTIQRTEQRDSAMYRCASSLRLAGGPSETQYFGPGTRLLVL.

This clone was seen a few times. The J gene is TRBJ1-2, the V gene TRBV10-3; 9 bases line up with TRBD1. The junction had 1 base not matched to a gene; V was cut back by 4 bases and J by 4 bases. CDR1 and CDR2 from the germline V gene are ENHRY and SYGVKD. The CDR3 is 13 residues long. In nucleotides, the CDR3 is TGTGCCATCAGTGGACAGGGGGGCTATGGCTACACCTTC. Its protein product is CAISGQGGYGYTF.

The rearrangement links TRBV6-5 to TRBJ1-2; D is undetermined. CDR3 length: 15 residues. Germline CDR1 is MNHEY and CDR2 is SVGAGI. Trimming removed 0 bases from V and 0 bases from J, with 8 bases in between. The CDR3 DNA sequence: TGTGCCAGCAGTTACTCGTCGATATCTAACTATGGCTACACCTTC. Amino acid sequence: CASSYSSISNYGYTF.

The rearrangement uses TRBV5-6 and TRBJ2-3; D tentatively fits TRBD1 or TRBD2 (5 bases each). CDR1 and CDR2 (germline): SGHDT, YYEEEE. The CDR3 length is 16 residues. The germline V and J ends were trimmed by 4 bases and 9 bases, with 24 bases remaining between them. This CDR3 is CASSPRGRALVRTQYF. In DNA, the CDR3 is TGTGCCAGCAGCCCTCGGGGCCGGGCACTGGTTCGAACGCAGTATTTT.